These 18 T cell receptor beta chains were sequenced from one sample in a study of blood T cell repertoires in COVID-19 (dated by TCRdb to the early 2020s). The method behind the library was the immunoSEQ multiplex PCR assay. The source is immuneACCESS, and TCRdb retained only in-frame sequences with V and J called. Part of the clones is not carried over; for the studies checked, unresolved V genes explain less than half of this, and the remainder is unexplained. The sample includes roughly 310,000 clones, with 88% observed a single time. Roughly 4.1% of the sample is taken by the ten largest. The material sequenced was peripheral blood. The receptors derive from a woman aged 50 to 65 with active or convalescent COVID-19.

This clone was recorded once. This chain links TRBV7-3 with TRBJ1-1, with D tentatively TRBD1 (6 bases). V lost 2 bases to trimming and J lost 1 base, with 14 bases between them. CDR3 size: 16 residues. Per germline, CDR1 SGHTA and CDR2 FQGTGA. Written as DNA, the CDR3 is TGTGCCAGCAGCTTATCCCCCGGGACATCGAACACTGAAGCTTTCTTT. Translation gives CASSLSPGTSNTEAFF. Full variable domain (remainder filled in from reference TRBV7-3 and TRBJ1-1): GAGVSQTPSNKVTEKGKYVELRCDPISGHTALYWYRQSLGQGPEFLIYFQGTGAADDSGLPNDRFFAVRPEGSVSTLKIQRTERGDSAVYLCASSLSPGTSNTEAFFGQGTRLTVV.

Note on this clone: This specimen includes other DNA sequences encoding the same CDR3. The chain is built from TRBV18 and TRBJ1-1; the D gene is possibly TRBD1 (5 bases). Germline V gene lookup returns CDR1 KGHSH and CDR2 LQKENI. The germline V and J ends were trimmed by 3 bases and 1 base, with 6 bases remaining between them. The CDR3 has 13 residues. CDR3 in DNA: TGTGCCAGCTCACCGGGGGGGAACACTGAAGCTTTCTTT. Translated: CASSPGGNTEAFF.

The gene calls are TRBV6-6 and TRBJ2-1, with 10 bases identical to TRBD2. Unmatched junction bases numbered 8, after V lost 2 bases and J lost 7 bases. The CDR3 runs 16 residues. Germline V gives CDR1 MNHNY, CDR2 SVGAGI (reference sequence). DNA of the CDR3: TGTGCCAGCAGTTACCTTAGCGGGAGGTTCGGAAATGAGCAGTTCTTC. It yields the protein CASSYLSGRFGNEQFF.

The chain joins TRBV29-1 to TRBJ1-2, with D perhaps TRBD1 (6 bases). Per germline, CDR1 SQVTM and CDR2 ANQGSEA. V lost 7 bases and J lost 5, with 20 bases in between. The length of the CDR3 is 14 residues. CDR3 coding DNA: TGCAGCGCCCATTCCGGGCAGGGGAAATATGGCTACACCTTC. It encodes CSAHSGQGKYGYTF.

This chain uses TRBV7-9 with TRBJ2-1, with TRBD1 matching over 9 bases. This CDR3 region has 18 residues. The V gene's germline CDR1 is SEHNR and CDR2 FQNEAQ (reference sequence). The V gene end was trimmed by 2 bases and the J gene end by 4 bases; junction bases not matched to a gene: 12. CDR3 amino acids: CASSLLLHRDREYNEQFF. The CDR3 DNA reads TGTGCCAGCAGCTTATTACTCCACCGGGACAGGGAGTACAATGAGCAGTTCTTC.

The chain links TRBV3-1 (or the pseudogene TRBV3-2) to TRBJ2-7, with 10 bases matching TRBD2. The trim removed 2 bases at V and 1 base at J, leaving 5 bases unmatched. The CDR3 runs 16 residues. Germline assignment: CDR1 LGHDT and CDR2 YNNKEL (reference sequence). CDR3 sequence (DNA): TGTGCCAGCAGCCAATCTTCTAGCGGGGGATCCTACGAGCAGTACTTC. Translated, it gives CASSQSSSGGSYEQYF.

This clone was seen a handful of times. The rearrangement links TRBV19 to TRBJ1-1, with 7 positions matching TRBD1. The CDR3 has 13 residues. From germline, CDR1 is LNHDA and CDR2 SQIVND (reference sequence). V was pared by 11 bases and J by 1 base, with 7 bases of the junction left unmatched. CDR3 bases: TGTGCCCCATCCGGGACAGCGAACACTGAAGCTTTCTTT. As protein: CAPSGTANTEAFF.

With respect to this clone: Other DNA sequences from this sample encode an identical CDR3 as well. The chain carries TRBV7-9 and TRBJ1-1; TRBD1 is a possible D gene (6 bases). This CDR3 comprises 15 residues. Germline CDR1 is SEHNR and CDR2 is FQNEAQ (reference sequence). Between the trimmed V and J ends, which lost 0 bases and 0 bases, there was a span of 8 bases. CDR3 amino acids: CASSLATGVNTEAFF. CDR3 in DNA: TGTGCCAGCAGCTTAGCGACAGGAGTGAACACTGAAGCTTTCTTT. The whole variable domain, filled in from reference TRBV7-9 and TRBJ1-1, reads DTGVSQNPRHKITKRGQNVTFRCDPISEHNRLYWYRQTLGQGPEFLTYFQNEAQLEKSRLLSDRFSAERPKGSFSTLEIQRTEQGDSAMYLCASSLATGVNTEAFFGQGTRLTVV.

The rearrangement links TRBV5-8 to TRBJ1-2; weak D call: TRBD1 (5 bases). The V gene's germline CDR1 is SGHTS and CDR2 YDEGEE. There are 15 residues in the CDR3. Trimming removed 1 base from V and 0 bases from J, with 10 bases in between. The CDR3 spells CASSLSGTANYGYTF. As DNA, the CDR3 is TGTGCCAGCAGCTTGTCCGGGACTGCTAACTATGGCTACACCTTC.

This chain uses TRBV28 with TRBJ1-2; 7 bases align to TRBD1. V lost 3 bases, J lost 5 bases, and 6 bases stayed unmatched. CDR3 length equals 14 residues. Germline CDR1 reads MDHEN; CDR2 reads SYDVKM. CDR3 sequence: CASSFRGSSYGYTF. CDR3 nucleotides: TGTGCCAGCAGTTTCAGGGGGTCTTCGTATGGCTACACCTTC.

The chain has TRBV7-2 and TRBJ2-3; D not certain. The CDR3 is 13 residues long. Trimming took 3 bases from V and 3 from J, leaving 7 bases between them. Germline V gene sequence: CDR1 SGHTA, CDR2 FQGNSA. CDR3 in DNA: TGTGCCAGCAGCTTCGTAGATACAGATACGCAGTATTTT. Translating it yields CASSFVDTDTQYF.

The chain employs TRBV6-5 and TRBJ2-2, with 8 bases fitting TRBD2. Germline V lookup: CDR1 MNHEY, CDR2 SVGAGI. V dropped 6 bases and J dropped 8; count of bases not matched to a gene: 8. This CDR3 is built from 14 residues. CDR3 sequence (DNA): TGTGCCAGCAGCTCAGGACTAGCTGCTGGGGAGCTGTTTTTT. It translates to CASSSGLAAGELFF.

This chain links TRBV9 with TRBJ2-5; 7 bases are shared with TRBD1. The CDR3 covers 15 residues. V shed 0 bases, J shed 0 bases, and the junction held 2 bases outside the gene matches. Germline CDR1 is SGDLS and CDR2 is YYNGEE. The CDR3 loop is CASSVVGQYQETQYF. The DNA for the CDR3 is TGTGCCAGCAGCGTAGTGGGACAGTACCAAGAGACCCAGTACTTC.

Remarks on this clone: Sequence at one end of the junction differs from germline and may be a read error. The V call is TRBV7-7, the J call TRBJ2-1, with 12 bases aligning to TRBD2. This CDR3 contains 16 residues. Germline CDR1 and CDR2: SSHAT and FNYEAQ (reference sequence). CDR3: CASSLDLAGGRNEQFF. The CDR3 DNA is TGTGCTAGCAGCTTAGATCTAGCGGGGGGGAGAAATGAGCAGTTCTTC.

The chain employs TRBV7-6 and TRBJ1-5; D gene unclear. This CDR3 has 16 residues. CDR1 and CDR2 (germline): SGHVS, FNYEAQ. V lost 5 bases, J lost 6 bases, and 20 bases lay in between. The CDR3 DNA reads TGTGCCAGCAGCCTAGATGGCGTGCGGGTAGCTCAGCCCCAGCATTTT. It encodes CASSLDGVRVAQPQHF. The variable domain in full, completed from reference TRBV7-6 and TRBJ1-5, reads GAGVSQSPRYKVTKRGQDVALRCDPISGHVSLYWYRQALGQGPEFLTYFNYEAQQDKSGLPNDRFSAERPEGSISTLTIQRTEQRDSAMYRCASSLDGVRVAQPQHFGDGTRLSIL.

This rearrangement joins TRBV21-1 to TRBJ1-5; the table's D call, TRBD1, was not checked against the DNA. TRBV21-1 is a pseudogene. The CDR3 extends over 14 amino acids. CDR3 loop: CASTPRTGNQPQHF. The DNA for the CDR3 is TGTGCCAGCACTCCTCGGACAGGGAATCAGCCCCAGCATTTT.

The DNA of the CDR3 is TGTGCCAGCAGCTTGGGGGGATTACAGGCCGGGTCACCCCTCCACTTT. Translated, it gives CASSLGGLQAGSPLHF. This chain connects TRBV5-4 to TRBJ1-6; D may be TRBD1 (5 bases). CDR1 and CDR2 from the germline V gene are SGHNT and YYREEE (reference sequence). This CDR3 comprises 16 residues. V dropped 0 bases and J dropped 10 bases, with 17 bases sitting between them.

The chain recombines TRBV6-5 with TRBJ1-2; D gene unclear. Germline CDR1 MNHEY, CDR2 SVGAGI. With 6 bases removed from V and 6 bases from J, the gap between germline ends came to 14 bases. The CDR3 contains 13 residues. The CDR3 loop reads CASSSGLRNGYTF. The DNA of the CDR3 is TGTGCCAGCAGCTCCGGACTAAGGAATGGCTACACCTTC.